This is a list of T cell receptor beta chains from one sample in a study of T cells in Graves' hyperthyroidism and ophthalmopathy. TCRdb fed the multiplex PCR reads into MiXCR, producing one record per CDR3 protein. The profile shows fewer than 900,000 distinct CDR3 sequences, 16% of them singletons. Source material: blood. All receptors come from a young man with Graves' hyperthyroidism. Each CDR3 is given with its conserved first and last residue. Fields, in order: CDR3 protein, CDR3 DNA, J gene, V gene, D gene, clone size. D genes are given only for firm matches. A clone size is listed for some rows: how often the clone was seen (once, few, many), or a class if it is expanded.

CDR3 protein: CASSLFRGSSYNEQFF; CDR3 DNA: TGTGCCAGCAGTTTATTCAGGGGCAGCTCCTACAATGAGCAGTTCTTC; J gene: TRBJ2-1; V gene: TRBV28; D gene: NA; clone size: NA
CDR3 protein: CASSFTGSSDTQYF; CDR3 DNA: TGTGCCAGCAGTTTTACCGGGAGCTCGGATACGCAGTATTTT; J gene: TRBJ2-3; V gene: TRBV28; D gene: NA; clone size: many
CDR3 protein: CASSHGTGHQPQHF; CDR3 DNA: TGTGCCAGCAGCCACGGGACAGGGCATCAGCCCCAGCATTTT; J gene: TRBJ1-5; V gene: TRBV3-1; D gene: TRBD1; clone size: few
CDR3 protein: CASSLDPVDSPLHF; CDR3 DNA: TGTGCCAGCAGTTTGGACCCGGTTGATTCACCCCTCCACTTT; J gene: TRBJ1-6; V gene: TRBV28; D gene: NA; clone size: many
CDR3 protein: CASWRAGDQETQYF; CDR3 DNA: TGTGCCAGCTGGAGGGCAGGGGACCAAGAGACCCAGTACTTC; J gene: TRBJ2-5; V gene: TRBV2; D gene: NA; clone size: many
CDR3 protein: CASSSTGHGYTF; CDR3 DNA: TGTGCCAGCAGCTCGACAGGGCACGGCTACACCTTC; J gene: TRBJ1-2; V gene: TRBV12-3/TRBV12-4; D gene: TRBD1; clone size: many
CDR3 protein: CASIFRANTEAFF; CDR3 DNA: TGTGCCAGCATCTTTAGGGCGAACACTGAAGCTTTCTTT; J gene: TRBJ1-1; V gene: TRBV6-1; D gene: NA; clone size: few
CDR3 protein: CASSSKPDRSGNTIYF; CDR3 DNA: TGTGCCAGCAGCTCCAAACCCGACAGATCTGGAAACACCATATATTTT; J gene: TRBJ1-3; V gene: TRBV5-8; D gene: NA; clone size: NA
CDR3 protein: CASSFTPSEGAGRYEQYF; CDR3 DNA: TGTGCCAGCAGCTTCACCCCATCCGAGGGGGCCGGTCGCTACGAGCAGTACTTC; J gene: TRBJ2-7; V gene: TRBV7-6; D gene: TRBD1; clone size: many
CDR3 protein: CASSQAAAGKGYTF; CDR3 DNA: TGTGCCAGCAGCCAAGCTGCGGCAGGGAAAGGCTACACCTTC; J gene: TRBJ1-2; V gene: TRBV3-1; D gene: NA; clone size: NA
CDR3 protein: CSATLAGGGTQYF; CDR3 DNA: TGCAGTGCTACCCTAGCGGGAGGGGGTACGCAGTATTTT; J gene: TRBJ2-3; V gene: TRBV20-1; D gene: TRBD2; clone size: NA
CDR3 protein: CASSYSRVVRGNQPQHF; CDR3 DNA: TGTGCCAGCAGTTACAGTCGGGTAGTTCGCGGCAATCAGCCCCAGCATTTT; J gene: TRBJ1-5; V gene: TRBV6-2/TRBV6-3; D gene: NA; clone size: many
CDR3 protein: CASNTDAGPGRRKYF; CDR3 DNA: TGTGCCAGTAACACGGACGCTGGGCCCGGGAGGCGGAAGTACTTC; J gene: TRBJ2-5; V gene: TRBV19; D gene: TRBD2; clone size: NA
CDR3 protein: CASSSVWETQYF; CDR3 DNA: TGTGCCAGCAGCTCGGTATGGGAGACCCAGTACTTC; J gene: TRBJ2-5; V gene: TRBV7-2; D gene: NA; clone size: NA
CDR3 protein: CATSDPGLAGTYNEQFF; CDR3 DNA: TGTGCCACCAGTGACCCGGGACTAGCGGGGACCTACAATGAGCAGTTCTTC; J gene: TRBJ2-1; V gene: TRBV24-1; D gene: TRBD2; clone size: few
CDR3 protein: CASSILLGQYSNTGELFF; CDR3 DNA: TGTGCCAGTAGTATTTTATTGGGGCAGTACTCGAACACCGGGGAGCTGTTTTTT; J gene: TRBJ2-2; V gene: TRBV19; D gene: NA; clone size: NA
CDR3 protein: CVSSPRDTQYF; CDR3 DNA: TGTGTCAGCTCACCACGGGATACGCAGTATTTT; J gene: TRBJ2-3; V gene: TRBV18; D gene: NA; clone size: NA
CDR3 protein: CSALPTSAQETQYF; CDR3 DNA: TGCAGTGCTTTACCGACTAGCGCTCAAGAGACCCAGTACTTC; J gene: TRBJ2-5; V gene: TRBV20-1; D gene: TRBD2; clone size: many
CDR3 protein: CASSPPAPVLTGGNEQYF; CDR3 DNA: TGTGCCAGCAGCCCCCCGGCCCCCGTACTGACAGGGGGGAACGAGCAGTACTTC; J gene: TRBJ2-7; V gene: TRBV6-2/TRBV6-3; D gene: TRBD1; clone size: few
CDR3 protein: CSARTGGNYEQFF; CDR3 DNA: TGCAGTGCTCGGACAGGGGGCAACTACGAGCAGTTCTTC; J gene: TRBJ2-1; V gene: TRBV20-1; D gene: TRBD1; clone size: NA
CDR3 protein: CASSRDQGASEAFF; CDR3 DNA: TGCGCCAGCAGCCGAGATCAGGGGGCCTCTGAAGCTTTCTTT; J gene: TRBJ1-1; V gene: TRBV4-1; D gene: TRBD1; clone size: many
CDR3 protein: CASSIGPAPQHF; CDR3 DNA: TGTGCCAGTAGTATAGGCCCGGCGCCCCAGCATTTT; J gene: TRBJ1-5; V gene: TRBV19; D gene: NA; clone size: NA
CDR3 protein: CAKGNSPNQPQHF; CDR3 DNA: TGTGCCAAAGGGAATTCGCCCAATCAGCCCCAGCATTTT; J gene: TRBJ1-5; V gene: TRBV24-1; D gene: NA; clone size: NA
CDR3 protein: CARTLWGDGFYGYTF; CDR3 DNA: TGTGCCCGAACCCTGTGGGGGGACGGCTTCTATGGCTACACCTTC; J gene: TRBJ1-2; V gene: TRBV25-1; D gene: NA; clone size: few
CDR3 protein: CASSLFISEKLFF; CDR3 DNA: TGTGCCAGCAGTTTATTTATCAGTGAAAAACTGTTTTTT; J gene: TRBJ1-4; V gene: TRBV28; D gene: NA; clone size: many
CDR3 protein: CATSRDGRDQETQYF; CDR3 DNA: TGTGCCACCAGCAGAGATGGCCGGGACCAAGAGACCCAGTACTTC; J gene: TRBJ2-5; V gene: TRBV15; D gene: NA; clone size: NA
CDR3 protein: CASSPRTSGGRETQYF; CDR3 DNA: TGTGCCAGCAGTCCGAGGACTAGCGGGGGTCGGGAGACCCAGTACTTC; J gene: TRBJ2-5; V gene: TRBV6-1; D gene: TRBD2; clone size: few
CDR3 protein: CASSAVGVAETQYF; CDR3 DNA: TGTGCCAGCAGCGCGGTTGGGGTAGCGGAGACCCAGTACTTC; J gene: TRBJ2-5; V gene: TRBV5-5; D gene: NA; clone size: NA
CDR3 protein: CASSYLEGRQKLFF; CDR3 DNA: TGTGCCAGCAGTTATTTGGAGGGACGACAAAAACTGTTTTTT; J gene: TRBJ1-4; V gene: TRBV6-2/TRBV6-3; D gene: NA; clone size: few
CDR3 protein: CSARRPSTGSVATDTQYF; CDR3 DNA: TGCAGTGCTAGAAGGCCATCCACCGGGTCGGTAGCCACAGATACGCAGTATTTT; J gene: TRBJ2-3; V gene: TRBV20-1; D gene: NA; clone size: NA
CDR3 protein: CASSPLWETSGELFF; CDR3 DNA: TGTGCCAGCAGCCCCTTATGGGAGACGTCCGGGGAGCTGTTTTTT; J gene: TRBJ2-2; V gene: TRBV3-1; D gene: NA; clone size: few
CDR3 protein: CSAAATANYGYTF; CDR3 DNA: TGCAGTGCAGCCGCGACAGCTAACTATGGCTACACCTTC; J gene: TRBJ1-2; V gene: TRBV20-1; D gene: NA; clone size: NA
CDR3 protein: CSARAGQSYEQYF; CDR3 DNA: TGCAGTGCTAGAGCGGGACAGTCCTACGAGCAGTACTTC; J gene: TRBJ2-7; V gene: TRBV20-1; D gene: TRBD1; clone size: few
CDR3 protein: CSTRVQREGTGTQYF; CDR3 DNA: TGCAGTACTAGAGTCCAGCGGGAGGGTACAGGTACGCAGTATTTT; J gene: TRBJ2-3; V gene: TRBV20-1; D gene: TRBD2; clone size: NA
CDR3 protein: CASSPSNGLQETQYF; CDR3 DNA: TGTGCCAGCTCACCATCCAACGGACTCCAAGAGACCCAGTACTTC; J gene: TRBJ2-5; V gene: TRBV18; D gene: NA; clone size: many
CDR3 protein: CASSYSQVNEQFF; CDR3 DNA: TGTGCCAGCAGTTACAGTCAAGTTAATGAGCAGTTCTTC; J gene: TRBJ2-1; V gene: TRBV6-6; D gene: NA; clone size: many
CDR3 protein: CASKQDPNQPQHF; CDR3 DNA: TGCGCCAGCAAACAGGACCCCAATCAGCCCCAGCATTTT; J gene: TRBJ1-5; V gene: TRBV5-1; D gene: NA; clone size: NA
CDR3 protein: CASSLGGWSFLPQNQPQHF; CDR3 DNA: TGTGCCAGCAGTTTGGGGGGTTGGTCGTTCCTTCCCCAAAATCAGCCCCAGCATTTT; J gene: TRBJ1-5; V gene: TRBV12-3/TRBV12-4; D gene: NA; clone size: many
CDR3 protein: CASSFFKGRGNTIYF; CDR3 DNA: TGTGCCAGCAGTTTCTTCAAGGGGCGAGGAAACACCATATATTTT; J gene: TRBJ1-3; V gene: TRBV28; D gene: NA; clone size: NA
CDR3 protein: CSVEGGRSSYNEQFF; CDR3 DNA: TGCAGCGTTGAAGGTGGTAGGAGCTCCTACAATGAGCAGTTCTTC; J gene: TRBJ2-1; V gene: TRBV29-1; D gene: NA; clone size: NA
CDR3 protein: CAWSVQQGLAETQYF; CDR3 DNA: TGTGCCTGGAGTGTACAACAGGGGTTGGCAGAGACCCAGTACTTC; J gene: TRBJ2-5; V gene: TRBV30; D gene: TRBD1; clone size: many
CDR3 protein: CASSEVEYYKQFF; CDR3 DNA: TGTGCCAGCAGTGAAGTCGAATATTATAAACAGTTCTTC; J gene: TRBJ2-1; V gene: TRBV6-1; D gene: NA; clone size: NA
CDR3 protein: CASTTFGPPITGELFF; CDR3 DNA: TGTGCCAGCACCACGTTCGGGCCCCCCATTACCGGGGAGCTGTTTTTT; J gene: TRBJ2-2; V gene: TRBV6-2/TRBV6-3; D gene: NA; clone size: once
CDR3 protein: CASSETRTGGSGYTF; CDR3 DNA: TGTGCCAGCAGTGAAACTCGGACAGGGGGCAGTGGCTACACCTTC; J gene: TRBJ1-2; V gene: TRBV25-1; D gene: TRBD1; clone size: NA
CDR3 protein: CASRPSTGLAYNEQFF; CDR3 DNA: TGTGCCAGCAGGCCTTCGACAGGGTTGGCCTACAATGAGCAGTTCTTC; J gene: TRBJ2-1; V gene: TRBV28; D gene: TRBD1; clone size: many
CDR3 protein: CASSVGRLAGGLGDTQYF; CDR3 DNA: TGTGCCAGCAGCGTAGGCCGACTAGCGGGAGGTCTAGGAGATACGCAGTATTTT; J gene: TRBJ2-3; V gene: TRBV9; D gene: TRBD2; clone size: NA